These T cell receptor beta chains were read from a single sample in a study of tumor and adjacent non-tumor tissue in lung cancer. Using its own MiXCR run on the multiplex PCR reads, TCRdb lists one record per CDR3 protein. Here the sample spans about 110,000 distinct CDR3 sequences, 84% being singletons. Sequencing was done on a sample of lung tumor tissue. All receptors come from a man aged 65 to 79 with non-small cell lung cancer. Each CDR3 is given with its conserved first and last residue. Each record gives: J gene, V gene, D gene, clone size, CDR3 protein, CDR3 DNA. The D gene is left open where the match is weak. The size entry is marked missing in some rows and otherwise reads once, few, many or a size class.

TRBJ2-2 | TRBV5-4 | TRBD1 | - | CASSLRPGTGISGELFF | TGTGCCAGCAGCTTACGGCCAGGGACAGGGATCTCCGGGGAACTGTTTTTT
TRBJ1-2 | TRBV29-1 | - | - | CSVDWVRCGYTF | TGTAGCGTTGACTGGGTTCGGTGTGGCTACACCTTC
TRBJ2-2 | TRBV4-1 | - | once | CASSQVLFWAGSVTGGLFF | TGCGCCAGCAGCCAAGTCTTATTTTGGGCGGGATCAGTCACCGGAGGGCTGTTTTTT
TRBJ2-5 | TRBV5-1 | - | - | CASSHQDGSFLGTQYF | TGCGCCAGCAGCCATCAGGACGGTTCGTTTCTCGGGACCCAGTACTTC
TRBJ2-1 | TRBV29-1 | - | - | CSVELPSGRPYNEQFF | TGCAGCGTTGAACTGCCTAGTGGGAGACCCTACAATGAGCAGTTCTTC
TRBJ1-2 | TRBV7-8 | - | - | CANSASRYGYTF | TGTGCCAACTCGGCATCGCGCTATGGCTACACATTC
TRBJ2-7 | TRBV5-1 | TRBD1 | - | CASSLGQATNYYYEQYF | TGCGCCAGTAGCTTGGGACAGGCCACGAACTATTACTACGAGCAGTACTTC
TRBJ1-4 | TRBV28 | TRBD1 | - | CASSLRGPHEKPFF | TGTGCCAGCAGTTTGAGGGGGCCTCATGAAAAACCGTTTTTT
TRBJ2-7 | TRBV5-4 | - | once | CAGSMGVAVDREQYF | TGTGCCGGCAGCATGGGGGTAGCGGTGGATCGGGAGCAGTACTTC
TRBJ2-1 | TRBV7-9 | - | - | CTSSPSGDGNNEQFF | TGTACCAGCAGCCCCTCAGGGGACGGAAACAATGAGCAGTTCTTC
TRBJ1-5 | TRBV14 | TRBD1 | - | CASSQEMGQSRHF | TGTGCCAGCAGCCAAGAGATGGGACAGTCCCGGCACTTT
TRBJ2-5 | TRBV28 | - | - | CASIKASVGGWVQYF | TGTGCCAGCATTAAAGCCTCCGTGGGGGGTTGGGTCCAGTACTTC
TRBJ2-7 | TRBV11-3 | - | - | CNSSPRTVSVYEQYF | TGTAACAGCAGCCCGAGGACAGTTTCCGTGTACGAGCAGTACTTC
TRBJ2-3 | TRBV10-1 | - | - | CASSDGAAGTDAQYF | TGTGCCAGCAGCGATGGGGCGGCTGGCACAGATGCGCAGTATTTT
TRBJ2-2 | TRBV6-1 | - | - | CASMAGLENTRELFF | TGTGCCAGCATGGCGGGGTTGGAAAACACCAGAGAGCTGTTTTTT
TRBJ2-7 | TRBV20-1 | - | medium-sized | CSARDGGTDTYEQYF | TGCAGTGCTAGAGATGGGGGGACAGACACCTACGAGCAGTACTTC
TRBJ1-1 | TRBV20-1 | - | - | CSARDGETVDSNTGAFF | TGCAGTGCTAGAGATGGCGAGACAGTGGACTCGAACACTGGAGCTTTCTTT
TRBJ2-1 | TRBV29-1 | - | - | CSVELYDNMVDNEQFF | TGCAGCGTTGAACTCTATGACAACATGGTGGACAATGAACAGTTCTTC
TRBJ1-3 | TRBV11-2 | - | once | CARSSNWGPGNTIYF | TGTGCCCGCAGCTCCAACTGGGGCCCTGGAAACACCATATATTTT
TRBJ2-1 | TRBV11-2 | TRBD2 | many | CASSVTSGISSYNEQFF | TGTGCCAGCAGCGTTACTAGCGGGATAAGCTCCTACAATGAGCAGTTCTTC
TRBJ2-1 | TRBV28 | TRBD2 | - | CASSFKRGISDEWFF | TGTGCCAGCAGTTTCAAGCGGGGGATTAGTGATGAGTGGTTCTTC
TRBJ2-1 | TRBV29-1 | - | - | CSVNRPSSYNEQFF | TGCAGCGTCAACAGGCCAAGCTCCTACAATGAGCAGTTCTTC
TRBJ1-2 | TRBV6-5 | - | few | CDSFQDMAGYGYTF | TGTGACAGCTTTCAGGACATGGCAGGCTATGGTTACACCTTC
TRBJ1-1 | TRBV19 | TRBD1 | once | CASSRRQGAGTEALF | TGTGCCAGTAGTCGTCGTCAGGGGGCTGGCACTGAAGCTTTGTTT
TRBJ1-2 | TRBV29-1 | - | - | CTVVPYQSSGEEGYTF | TGCACCGTTGTCCCCTATCAGTCCTCGGGAGAAGAAGGCTACACCTTC
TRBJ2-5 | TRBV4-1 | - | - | CASNLGGSRVVPETQYF | TGCGCCAGCAACCTTGGAGGATCCAGGGTGGTGCCAGAGACCCAGTACTTC
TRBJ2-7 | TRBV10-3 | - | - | CAIGSAGYVQYF | TGTGCCATCGGTAGTGCGGGCTACGTGCAGTACTTC
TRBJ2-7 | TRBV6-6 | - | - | CANSYARGGERYF | TGTGCCAACAGTTATGCCAGGGGAGGCGAGCGGTACTTC
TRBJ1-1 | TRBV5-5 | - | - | CVSSLDVNTEAFF | TGTGTCAGCAGTTTGGACGTTAACACTGAAGCTTTCTTT
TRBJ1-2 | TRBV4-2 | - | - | CASNQDRAGVYRYTF | TGTGCCAGTAACCAAGATCGGGCAGGGGTGTATCGCTACACCTTC
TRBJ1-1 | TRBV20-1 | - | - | CSARDKQTTNIEAFF | TGCAGTGCTAGAGATAAACAGACCACAAACATTGAAGCTTTCTTT
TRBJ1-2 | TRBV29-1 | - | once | CSAQRWKANYGYTF | TGCAGCGCCCAGAGATGGAAGGCTAACTATGGGTACACCTTC
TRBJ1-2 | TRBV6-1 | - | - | CANSEAMGFGYTF | TGTGCCAACAGTGAAGCCATGGGGTTTGGCTACACCTTC
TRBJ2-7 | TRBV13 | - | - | CASSSTTGDDEYF | TGTGCGAGCAGCTCAACCACGGGGGACGATGAGTACTTC
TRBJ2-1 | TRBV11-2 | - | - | CVNSLVRQYNEQFF | TGTGTCAACAGCTTAGTGAGACAGTACAATGAGCAGTTCTTC
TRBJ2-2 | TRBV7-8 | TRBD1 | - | CASNVNIGTVTRELFF | TGTGCCAGCAACGTAAATATCGGGACAGTCACCAGGGAGCTGTTTTTT
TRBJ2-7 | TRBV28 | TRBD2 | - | CASKLGLAGSYEQYF | TGTGCCAGTAAATTAGGGCTAGCGGGCTCCTACGAGCAGTACTTC
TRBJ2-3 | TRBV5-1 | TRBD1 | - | CASRTGTGGYTQYF | TGCGCCAGCAGGACCGGGACAGGGGGATATACGCAGTATTTT
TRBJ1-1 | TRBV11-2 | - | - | CARGPPNVGGTEAFF | TGTGCCCGCGGTCCCCCCAACGTTGGGGGCACTGAAGCTTTCTTT
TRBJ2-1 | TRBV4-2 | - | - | CASSRGSPQYNWQFF | TGTGCCAGCAGCCGAGGATCCCCTCAATACAATTGGCAGTTCTTC
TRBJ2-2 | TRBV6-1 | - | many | CASTGGPTGELFF | TGTGCCAGCACAGGCGGGCCCACCGGGGAGCTGTTTTTT
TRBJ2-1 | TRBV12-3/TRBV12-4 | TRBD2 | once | CASRKTSGGAISSCNKHFF | TGTGCCAGCAGAAAAACTAGCGGGGGGGCCATTAGCTCCTGCAATAAGCATTTCTTC
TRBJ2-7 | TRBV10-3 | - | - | CAIKGTSGRASSYEQYF | TGTGCCATCAAGGGGACCAGCGGCAGGGCTTCATCGTACGAACAGTACTTC
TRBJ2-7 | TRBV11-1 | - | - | CASSFGRGIYEQYF | TGTGCCAGCAGCTTTGGCAGGGGAATCTACGAGCAGTACTTC
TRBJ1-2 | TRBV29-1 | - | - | CSVIQTGAYGYTF | TGCAGCGTCATCCAGACGGGAGCCTATGGCTACACTTTC
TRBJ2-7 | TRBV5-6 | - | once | CASSSNKGNCRYEQYF | TGTGCCAGCAGCTCTAACAAGGGGAACTGTAGGTACGAGCAGTACTTC
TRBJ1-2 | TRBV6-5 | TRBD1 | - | CANTRDMRDSLYGYTF | TGTGCCAACACCCGTGATATGCGGGACAGTCTCTATGGCTACACCTTC